This TCR beta chain was found in a study of blood T cell repertoires in COVID-19. Background on the study: The analysed material was cDNA or gDNA that came from T cells, B-cell-depleted T cells, or PBMCs.

Germline CDR1 reads SGHDN; CDR2 reads FVKESK. The CDR3 has 13 amino acids. V dropped 6 bases and J dropped 1 base, with 8 bases sitting between them. In the original workflow: Nucleated cell number was recorded as an estimate derived from reference gene primer amplification. Sequenced by immunoSEQ multiplex PCR; TCRdb stores in-frame clones only, minus some. V and J calls and clone size are as listed in that table; D and trimming were resolved from the DNA. The table includes around 230,000 clones, 70% to 90% detected once. Participants had their cohort set by participant-reported clinical history. The chain has TRBV14 and TRBJ2-3; no reliable D call. Source material: PBMCs or T cells enriched from blood (not recorded which). The TCR originated in a woman in her thirties or forties with acute COVID-19. The CDR3 sequence: CASRPQGTDTQYF. CDR3 sequence (DNA): TGTGCCAGCAGACCCCAGGGCACAGATACGCAGTATTTT. The full variable domain, its missing parts supplied by reference TRBV14 and TRBJ2-3, is EAGVTQFPSHSVIEKGQTVTLRCDPISGHDNLYWYRRVMGKEIKFLLHFVKESKQDESGMPNNRFLAERTGGTYSTLKVQPAELEDSGVYFCASRPQGTDTQYFGPGTRLTVL.